The 11 T cell receptor beta chains in this list originate from one sample, sequenced in a study of PD-1 blockade in classical Hodgkin lymphoma. Every patient experienced relapse after autologous stem cell transplantation, and brentuximab vedotin exposure varied. TCRdb's table, derived via immunoSEQ multiplex PCR, lists solely in-frame clones and lacks some. The table has almost 85,000 clones, roughly 89% seen once. The source was peripheral blood mononuclear cells (PBMCs), collected at baseline. The receptor set was obtained from a human donor with classical Hodgkin lymphoma.

The rearrangement joins TRBV27 to TRBJ2-4; D call uncertain. CDR1 MNHEY and CDR2 SMNVEV come from the germline V gene (reference sequence). Trimming stripped 0 bases from V and 7 bases from J, with 10 bases between. The CDR3 sequence is 14 residues long. CDR3 sequence reads: CASSLSWEGNIQYF. As DNA, the CDR3 is TGTGCCAGCAGTTTATCGTGGGAAGGGAACATTCAGTACTTC.

The chain uses TRBV27 and TRBJ2-5, with D hard to call. The CDR3 loop spans 14 amino acids. The V end lost 5 bases, the J end lost 2 bases, and 12 bases lay between the germline ends. Germline V lookup: CDR1 MNHEY, CDR2 SMNVEV (reference sequence). The CDR3 loop is CASSQEGIQETQYF. The DNA of the CDR3 is TGTGCCAGCAGTCAAGAAGGGATTCAAGAGACCCAGTACTTC.

V usage is TRBV6-5 and J usage is TRBJ1-5; D not resolved. Per the germline V gene, CDR1 is MNHEY and CDR2 is SVGAGI. CDR3 length: 12 residues. The V end was cut by 10 bases, the J end by 7 bases, with 14 bases between. CDR3: CATHRAGQPQHF. The CDR3 region has the DNA TGTGCCACCCATAGGGCCGGACAGCCCCAGCATTTT.

The V call is TRBV6-4, the J call TRBJ2-6; TRBD1 matches 10 bases. The CDR3 runs 18 residues. Germline V CDR1 and CDR2: MRHNA, SNTAGT. V lost 0 bases and J lost 0; bases outside the gene matches: 2. The CDR3 loop reads CASSDSWTGGSGANVLTF. The DNA of the CDR3 is TGTGCCAGCAGTGACTCTTGGACAGGGGGCTCTGGGGCCAACGTCCTGACTTTC.

The V and J genes are TRBV18 and TRBJ1-5; TRBD1 matches 7 bases. The trim removed 6 bases at V and 0 bases at J, leaving 8 bases unmatched. Looked up from germline, CDR1 is KGHSH and CDR2 is LQKENI. This CDR3 has 16 amino acids. CDR3 DNA: TGTGCCAGCTCTACAGGGGCAGACTATAGCAATCAGCCCCAGCATTTT. Translation gives CASSTGADYSNQPQHF.

The CDR3 sequence is CASSYWTSKSSYNEQFF. CDR3 bases: TGTGCCAGCAGTTACTGGACTAGCAAAAGCTCCTACAATGAGCAGTTCTTC. The genes are TRBV7-2 and TRBJ2-1; 8 bases match TRBD2. Germline V gene sequence: CDR1 SGHTA, CDR2 FQGNSA. The J segment lost 0 bases and the V segment lost 6 bases, leaving 10 bases of the junction unmatched. The length of the CDR3 is 17 residues.

This chain joins TRBV7-9 and TRBJ1-4; the D is unclear. The V end was cut by 1 base, the J end by 2 bases, with 8 bases between. The CDR3 totals 15 residues. The germline V gene has CDR1 SEHNR and CDR2 FQNEAQ (reference sequence). The CDR3 loop reads CASSLGDLTNEKLFF. CDR3 bases: TGTGCCAGCAGCTTAGGAGATCTTACTAATGAAAAACTGTTTTTT.

This clone was found a few times. The rearrangement links TRBV6-1 to TRBJ1-2; 7 nucleotides line up with TRBD1. Germline V gene lookup returns CDR1 MNHNS and CDR2 SASEGT. The CDR3 consists of 14 residues. The ends lost 4 bases at V and 3 bases at J; junction bases unmatched: 5. The CDR3 loop reads CASSASGTDYGYTF. The CDR3 DNA follows: TGTGCCAGCAGTGCCTCCGGGACAGACTATGGCTACACCTTC.

The rearrangement joins TRBV18 to TRBJ1-1; D remains unclear. The CDR3 has 14 residues. Germline V gene sequence: CDR1 KGHSH, CDR2 LQKENI. V lost 2 bases to trimming and J lost 5 bases, with 12 bases between them. The CDR3 DNA sequence: TGTGCCAGCTCACCATTAGGGTCTCGGACTGAAGCTTTCTTT. This encodes CASSPLGSRTEAFF.

This clone was observed once. The chain uses TRBV15 and TRBJ2-7; no reliable D call. V was shortened by 5 bases and J by 1 base, with 15 bases between the two germline ends. Germline V lookup: CDR1 LNHNV, CDR2 YYDKDF (reference sequence). The CDR3 covers 15 residues. The CDR3, as DNA: TGTGCCACCAGCGGCTACCACAGACCATCCTACGAGCAGTACTTC. Its translation is CATSGYHRPSYEQYF.

The rearrangement links TRBV5-4 to TRBJ1-1; tentative D call: TRBD1 (5 bases). The CDR3 runs 13 residues. The V and J ends lost 1 base and 1 base respectively, with 5 bases between them. Germline V gene lookup returns CDR1 SGHNT and CDR2 YYREEE (reference sequence). The CDR3 reads CASSLTGNTEAFF. CDR3 DNA sequence: TGTGCCAGCAGCTTGACAGGGAACACTGAAGCTTTCTTT.